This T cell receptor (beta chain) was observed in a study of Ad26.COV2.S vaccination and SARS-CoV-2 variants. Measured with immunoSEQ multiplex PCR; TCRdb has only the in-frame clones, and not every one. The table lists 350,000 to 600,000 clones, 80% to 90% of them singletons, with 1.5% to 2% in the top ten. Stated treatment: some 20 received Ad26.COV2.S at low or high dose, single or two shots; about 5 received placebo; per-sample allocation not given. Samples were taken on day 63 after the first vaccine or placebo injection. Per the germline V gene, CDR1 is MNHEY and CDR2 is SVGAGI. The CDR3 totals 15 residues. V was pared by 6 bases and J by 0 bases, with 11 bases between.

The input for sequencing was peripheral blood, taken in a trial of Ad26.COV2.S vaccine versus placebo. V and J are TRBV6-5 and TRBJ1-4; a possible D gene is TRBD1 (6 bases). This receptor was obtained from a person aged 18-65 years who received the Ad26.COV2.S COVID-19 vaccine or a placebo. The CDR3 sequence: CASRYTGTTNEKLFF. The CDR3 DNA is TGTGCCAGCAGATACACAGGGACAACTAATGAAAAACTGTTTTTT.